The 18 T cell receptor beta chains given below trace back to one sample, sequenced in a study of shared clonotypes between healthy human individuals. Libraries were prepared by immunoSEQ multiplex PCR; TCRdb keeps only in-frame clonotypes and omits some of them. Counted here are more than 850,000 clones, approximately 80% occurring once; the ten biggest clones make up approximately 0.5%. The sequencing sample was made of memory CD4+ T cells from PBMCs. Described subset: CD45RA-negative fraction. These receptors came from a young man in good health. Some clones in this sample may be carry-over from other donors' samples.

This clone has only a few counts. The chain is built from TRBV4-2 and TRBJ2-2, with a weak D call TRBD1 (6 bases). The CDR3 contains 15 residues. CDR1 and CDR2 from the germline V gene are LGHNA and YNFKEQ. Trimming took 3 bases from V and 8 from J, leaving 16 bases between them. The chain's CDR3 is CASSHVYRDGGELFF. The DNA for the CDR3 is TGTGCCAGCAGCCATGTTTACAGGGACGGAGGGGAGCTGTTTTTT.

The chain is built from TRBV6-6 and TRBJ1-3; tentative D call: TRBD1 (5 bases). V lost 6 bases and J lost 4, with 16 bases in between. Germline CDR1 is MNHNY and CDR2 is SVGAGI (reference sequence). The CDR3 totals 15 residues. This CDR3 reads CASRHEGYAGNTIYF. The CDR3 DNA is TGTGCCAGCAGACACGAGGGGTACGCAGGAAACACCATATATTTT.

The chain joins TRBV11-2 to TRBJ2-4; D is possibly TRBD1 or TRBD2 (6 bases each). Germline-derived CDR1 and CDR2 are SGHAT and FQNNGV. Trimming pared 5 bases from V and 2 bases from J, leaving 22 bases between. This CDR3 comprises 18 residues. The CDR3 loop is CASSHRPRGRRTKNIQYF. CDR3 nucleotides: TGTGCCAGCAGCCACAGGCCCCGGGGGCGTCGGACCAAAAACATTCAGTACTTC.

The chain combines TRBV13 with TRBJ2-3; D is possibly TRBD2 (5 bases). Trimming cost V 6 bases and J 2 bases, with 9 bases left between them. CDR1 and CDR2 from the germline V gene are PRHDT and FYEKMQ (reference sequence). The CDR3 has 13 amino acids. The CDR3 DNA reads TGTGCCAGCAGACCCCTAGCCACAGATACGCAGTATTTT. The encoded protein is CASRPLATDTQYF.

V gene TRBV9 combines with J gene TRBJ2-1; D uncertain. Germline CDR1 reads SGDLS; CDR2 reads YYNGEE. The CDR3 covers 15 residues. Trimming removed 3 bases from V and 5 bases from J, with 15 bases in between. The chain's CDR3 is CASSARSANDNEQFF. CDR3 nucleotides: TGTGCCAGCAGCGCCCGCTCTGCGAATGACAATGAGCAGTTCTTC.

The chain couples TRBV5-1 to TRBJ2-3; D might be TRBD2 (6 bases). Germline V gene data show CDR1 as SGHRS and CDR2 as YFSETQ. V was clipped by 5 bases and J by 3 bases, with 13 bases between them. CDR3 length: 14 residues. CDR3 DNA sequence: TGCGCCAGCAGTTCTGGGGAGGTGACAGATACGCAGTATTTT. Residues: CASSSGEVTDTQYF.

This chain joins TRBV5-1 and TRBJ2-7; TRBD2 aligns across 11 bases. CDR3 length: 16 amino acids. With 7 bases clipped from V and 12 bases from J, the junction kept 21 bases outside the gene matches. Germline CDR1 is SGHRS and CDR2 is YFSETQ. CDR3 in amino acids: CASSPNILAGDPRPYF. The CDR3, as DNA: TGCGCCAGCTCCCCGAATATACTAGCGGGGGATCCTCGCCCGTACTTC.

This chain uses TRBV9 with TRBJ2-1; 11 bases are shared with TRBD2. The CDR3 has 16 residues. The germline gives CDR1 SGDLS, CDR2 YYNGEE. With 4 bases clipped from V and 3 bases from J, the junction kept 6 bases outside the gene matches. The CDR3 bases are TGTGCCAGCAGCCCCATCGGGACTAGCGGCTACAATGAGCAGTTCTTC. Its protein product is CASSPIGTSGYNEQFF.

As DNA, the CDR3 is TGTGCCAGCAGCCCGCCCGGGACTAGCGGCTACGAGCAGTACTTC. Its protein product is CASSPPGTSGYEQYF. This chain uses TRBV5-6 with TRBJ2-7, with TRBD2 matching over 11 bases. The CDR3 contains 15 residues. Germline-derived CDR1 and CDR2 are SGHDT and YYEEEE. V lost 4 bases, J lost 3 bases, and 6 bases stayed unmatched. The entire variable domain, with the rest obtained from reference TRBV5-6 and TRBJ2-7, is as follows: DAGVTQSPTHLIKTRGQQVTLRCSPKSGHDTVSWYQQALGQGPQFIFQYYEEEERQRGNFPDRFSGHQFPNYSSELNVNALLLGDSALYLCASSPPGTSGYEQYFGPGTRLTVT.

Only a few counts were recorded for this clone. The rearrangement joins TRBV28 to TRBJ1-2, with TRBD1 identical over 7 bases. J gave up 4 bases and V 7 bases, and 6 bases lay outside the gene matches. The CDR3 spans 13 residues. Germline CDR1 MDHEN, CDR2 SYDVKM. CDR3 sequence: CASNQGEGYGYTF. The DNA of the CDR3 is TGTGCCAGCAATCAGGGGGAGGGCTATGGCTACACCTTC.

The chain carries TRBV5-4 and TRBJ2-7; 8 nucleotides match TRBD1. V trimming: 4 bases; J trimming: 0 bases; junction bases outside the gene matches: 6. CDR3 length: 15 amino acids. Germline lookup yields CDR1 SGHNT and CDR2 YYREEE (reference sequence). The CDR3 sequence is CASSPGTGGSYEQYF. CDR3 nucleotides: TGTGCCAGCAGCCCCGGGACAGGAGGCTCCTACGAGCAGTACTTC. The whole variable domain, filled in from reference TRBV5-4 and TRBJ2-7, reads ETGVTQSPTHLIKTRGQQVTLRCSSQSGHNTVSWYQQALGQGPQFIFQYYREEENGRGNFPPRFSGLQFPNYSSELNVNALELDDSALYLCASSPGTGGSYEQYFGPGTRLTVT.

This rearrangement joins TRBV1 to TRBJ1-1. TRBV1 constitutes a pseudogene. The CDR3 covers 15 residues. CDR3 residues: CTSSQPGLWNTEAFF. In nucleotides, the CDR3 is TGCACCAGCAGCCAACCTGGACTGTGGAACACTGAAGCTTTCTTT.

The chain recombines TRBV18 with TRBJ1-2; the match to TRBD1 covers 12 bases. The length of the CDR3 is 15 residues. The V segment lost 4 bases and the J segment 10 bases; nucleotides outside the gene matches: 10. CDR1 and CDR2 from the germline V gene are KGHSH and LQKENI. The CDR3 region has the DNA TGTGCCAGCTCACACACCACCGGGACAGGGGGCTTCTACACCTTC. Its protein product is CASSHTTGTGGFYTF.

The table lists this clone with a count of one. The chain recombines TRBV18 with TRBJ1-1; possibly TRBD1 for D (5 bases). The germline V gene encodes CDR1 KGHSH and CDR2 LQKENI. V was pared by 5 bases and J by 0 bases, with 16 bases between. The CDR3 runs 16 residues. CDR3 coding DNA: TGTGCCAGCTCAATTGCGGCCGGGACCATGAACACTGAAGCTTTCTTT. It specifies CASSIAAGTMNTEAFF.

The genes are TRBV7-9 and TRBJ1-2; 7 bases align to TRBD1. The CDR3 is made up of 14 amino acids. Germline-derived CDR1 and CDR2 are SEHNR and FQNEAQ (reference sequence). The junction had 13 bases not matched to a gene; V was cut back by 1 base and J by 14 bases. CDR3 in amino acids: CASSLVGGPPQGTF. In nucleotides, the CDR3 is TGTGCCAGCAGCTTAGTAGGGGGCCCACCCCAAGGTACCTTC.

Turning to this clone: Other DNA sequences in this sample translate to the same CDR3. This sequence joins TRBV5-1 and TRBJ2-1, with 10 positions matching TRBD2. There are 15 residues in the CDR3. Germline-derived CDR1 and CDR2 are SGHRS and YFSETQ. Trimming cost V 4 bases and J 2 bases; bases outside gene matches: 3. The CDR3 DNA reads TGCGCCAGCAGCCTAGCGGGAGTACCCTACAATGAGCAGTTCTTC. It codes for CASSLAGVPYNEQFF.

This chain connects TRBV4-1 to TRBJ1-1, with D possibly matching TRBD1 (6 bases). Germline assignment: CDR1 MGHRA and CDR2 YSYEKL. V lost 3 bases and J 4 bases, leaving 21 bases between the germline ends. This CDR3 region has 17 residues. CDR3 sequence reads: CASSQGPGWTDGTEAFF. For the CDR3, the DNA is TGCGCCAGCAGCCAGGGTCCGGGGTGGACAGATGGCACTGAAGCTTTCTTT.

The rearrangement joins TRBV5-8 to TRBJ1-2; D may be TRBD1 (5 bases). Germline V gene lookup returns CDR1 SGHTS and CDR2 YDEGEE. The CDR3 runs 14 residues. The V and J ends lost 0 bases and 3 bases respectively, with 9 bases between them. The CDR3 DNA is TGTGCCAGCAGCTTGGAAAGACAGTACTATGGCTACACCTTC. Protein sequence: CASSLERQYYGYTF.